Sequencing of this TCR beta chain was carried out in a study of cytomegalovirus exposure and HLA in healthy donors. Study conclusions and caveats: What a later analysis reportedly showed was that an Asian-associated ancestry cluster had fewer N-insertions than the 666-donor mean. Specificity of three CMV-associated chains for CMV antigens was verified in vitro. In a later analysis, HLA-C alleles had the fewest associated TCRs, DRB1 alleles the most.

Primers for the PCR totalled 60 Vbeta and 13 Jbeta. Clones were sequenced by immunoSEQ multiplex PCR, and TCRdb holds only the in-frame ones, with some missing. The sample lists tens of thousands of clones, over 60% occurring once. Notes on this clone: Its antigen remains unknown.

This receptor was identified in a man aged 40-49 years in good health and CMV-seronegative. The sequencing input was PBMCs.

CDR3 bases: TGCGCCAGCAGTATAGCGGGAGTGAACACCGGGGAGCTGTTTTTT. This encodes CASSIAGVNTGELFF. This chain joins TRBV10-2 and TRBJ2-2; TRBD2 agrees at 9 bases. Germline CDR1 and CDR2: WSHSY and SAAADI. The CDR3 sequence is 15 residues long. Trimming removed 5 bases from V and 1 base from J; junction bases left unmatched: 2.